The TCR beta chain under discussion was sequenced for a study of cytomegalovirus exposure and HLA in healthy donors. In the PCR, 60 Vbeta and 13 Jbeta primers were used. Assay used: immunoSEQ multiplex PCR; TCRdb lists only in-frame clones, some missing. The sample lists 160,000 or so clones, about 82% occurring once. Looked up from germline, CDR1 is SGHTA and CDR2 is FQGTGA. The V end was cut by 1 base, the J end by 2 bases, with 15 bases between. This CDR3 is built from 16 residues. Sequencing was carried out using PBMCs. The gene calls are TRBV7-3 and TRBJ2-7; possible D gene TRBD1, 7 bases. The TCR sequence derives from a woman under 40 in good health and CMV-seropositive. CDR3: CASSLNGGTAAYEQYF. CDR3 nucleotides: TGTGCCAGCAGCTTAAATGGCGGGACAGCTGCCTACGAGCAGTACTTC.